This TCR beta chain was found in a study of vaccination effects on CD4 cells after COVID-19. Concerning this clone: The antigen is not known.

The assay was immunoSEQ multiplex PCR, and TCRdb's table has in-frame clones only and misses some. Here the sample spans 30,000 to 45,000 clones, around 67% being singletons. Under the ViraFEST assay, PBMC were stimulated with viral peptide pools so that antigen-specific CD4+ T cells expanded. Sequencing was performed afterwards. When less than 13 days of culture had elapsed, CD4+ T cells were isolated. Neither prior SARS-CoV-2 infection nor positive nucleocapsid antibodies were present in the vaccine recipients. In germline, CDR1 is LNHDA, CDR2 SQIVND (reference sequence). V lost 3 bases to trimming and J lost 2 bases, with 11 bases between them. The CDR3 is 14 amino acids.

The source material was CD4+ T cells from PBMCs cultured with SARS-CoV-2 spike peptides, sampled before COVID-19 vaccination. The sequence came from a human donor who received a COVID-19 vaccine. The chain uses TRBV19 and TRBJ2-7, with D maybe TRBD1 (5 bases). The CDR3 nucleotides are TGTGCCAGTAGTATTCAGGGTGGGACCTACGAGCAGTACTTC. The encoded protein is CASSIQGGTYEQYF.